This T cell receptor beta chain was sequenced during a study of cytomegalovirus exposure and HLA in healthy donors. About the research overall: From about 179 million T cells, an earlier analysis saw approximately 110 million unique TCR beta sequences.

The primer mix had 60 Vbeta and 13 Jbeta primers. This table comes from immunoSEQ multiplex PCR, and its TCRdb copy is limited to in-frame clones, with some not included. The sample records about 190,000 clones, approximately 86% being singletons. Study results and caveats: For TCR beta chains, V- and J-gene trimming was later linked to a missense DCLRE1C variant. A likely sequencing artifact accounted for one observed cluster of highly shared sequence variants. In vitro testing confirmed a few CMV-associated chains as specific for CMV antigens.

Remarks on this clone: The antigen remains unidentified.

CDR3 length: 15 residues. Trimming took 10 bases from V and 0 from J, leaving 16 bases between them. Looked up from germline, CDR1 is LNHDA and CDR2 is SQIVND (reference sequence). The chain joins TRBV19 to TRBJ2-1; weak D call: TRBD2 (5 bases). Material: PBMCs. This clonotype was obtained from a woman in her 30s in good health and CMV-seronegative. In DNA, the CDR3 is TGTGCCACATCTCACTCCGGGGACTCCTACAATGAGCAGTTCTTC. It yields the protein CATSHSGDSYNEQFF.